This is a list of T cell receptor beta chains from one sample in a study of blood T cell repertoires in COVID-19. Measured with immunoSEQ multiplex PCR; TCRdb has only the in-frame clones, and not every one. This sample yields almost 400,000 clones, of which about 90% are seen a single time; 2.3% belongs to the top ten. Source material: peripheral blood. The receptors shown here come from a woman in her fifties or sixties with COVID-19, enrolled during active disease. CDR3s include the opening cysteine and the closing phenylalanine or tryptophan. The D gene is left open where the match is weak. Rows may omit the clone size; those that give it use once, few, many or a size class.

-	TRBJ1-1	TRBV29-1	-	CSVGALTEAFF	TGCAGCGTAGGGGCGCTTACTGAAGCTTTCTTT
-	TRBJ1-6	TRBV4-1	-	CASSQDLVSNSPLHF	TGCGCCAGCAGCCAAGATTTGGTCAGTAATTCACCCCTCCACTTT
TRBD2	TRBJ2-3	TRBV7-3	-	CASSLMDLLRLAGGSVNTQYF	TGTGCCAGCAGCTTAATGGATTTATTGAGACTAGCGGGGGGGTCGGTGAATACGCAGTATTTT
-	TRBJ2-7	TRBV28	-	CASNYGQLFEQYF	TGTGCCAGCAACTACGGACAGCTTTTCGAGCAGTACTTC
-	TRBJ1-1	TRBV19	-	CASSTQTDMNTEAFF	TGTGCCAGTAGTACCCAGACGGACATGAACACTGAAGCTTTCTTT
TRBD1	TRBJ1-2	TRBV18	-	CASSPLGQGPSLYPNYGYTF	TGTGCCAGCTCACCACTGGGACAGGGGCCCTCCTTGTATCCTAACTATGGCTACACCTTC
-	TRBJ1-2	TRBV2	-	CATPDGGGYGYTF	TGTGCCACCCCGGATGGGGGAGGTTATGGCTACACCTTC
-	TRBJ1-4	TRBV10-3	-	CATRSGATNEKLFF	TGTGCCACCCGGTCAGGGGCAACTAATGAAAAACTGTTTTTT
-	TRBJ2-7	TRBV4-1	-	CASSQEGGHPYEQYF	TGCGCCAGCAGCCAAGAAGGAGGGCATCCCTACGAGCAGTACTTC
-	TRBJ1-2	TRBV6-1	-	CASSEQGNYGYTF	TGTGCCAGCAGTGAACAGGGTAACTATGGCTACACCTTC
-	TRBJ1-6	TRBV4-1	-	CASSQETGQPRPLHF	TGCGCCAGCAGCCAAGAAACCGGACAGCCCAGGCCCCTCCACTTT
-	TRBJ2-2	TRBV4-1	-	CASSQAFGGVRAGELFF	TGCGCCAGCAGCCAAGCATTTGGCGGGGTTAGGGCCGGGGAGCTGTTTTTT
TRBD1	TRBJ2-1	TRBV7-6	-	CASSVTGVAYEQFF	TGTGCCAGCAGCGTAACAGGGGTTGCGTATGAGCAGTTCTTC
TRBD1	TRBJ2-1	TRBV7-9	many	CASSLASGQGVPLFF	TGTGCCAGCAGCTTAGCGAGTGGGCAGGGGGTTCCATTGTTCTTC
-	TRBJ2-2	TRBV5-1	-	CASSLGVTNTGELFF	TGCGCCAGCAGCTTGGGTGTAACGAACACCGGGGAGCTGTTTTTT
-	TRBJ2-7	TRBV6-2/TRBV6-3	few	CASSHGGEQYF	TGTGCCAGCAGCCACGGCGGAGAGCAGTACTTC
TRBD1	TRBJ2-7	TRBV6-5	-	CASSSGQGAYEQYF	TGTGCCAGCAGTTCGGGACAGGGGGCCTACGAGCAGTACTTC
-	TRBJ2-7	TRBV27	-	CASSLLGQNDEQYF	TGTGCCAGCAGTTTACTAGGACAGAATGACGAGCAGTACTTC
TRBD1	TRBJ2-7	TRBV6-5	-	CASSPRQGVSYEQYF	TGTGCCAGCAGCCCAAGACAGGGGGTTTCCTACGAGCAGTACTTC
-	TRBJ1-1	TRBV6-5	-	CASTGAMNTEAFF	TGTGCCAGCACAGGGGCCATGAACACTGAAGCTTTCTTT
TRBD2	TRBJ2-2	TRBV9	-	CASSVELRGGPNTGELFF	TGTGCCAGCAGCGTAGAGCTGCGGGGGGGTCCGAACACCGGGGAGCTGTTTTTT
-	TRBJ1-1	TRBV19	-	CASSISGGEKAFF	TGTGCCAGTAGTATCTCCGGGGGGGAAAAAGCTTTCTTT
TRBD1	TRBJ1-2	TRBV15	-	CATSRAGRSGQGKYYGYTF	TGTGCCACCAGCAGGGCGGGACGGTCCGGACAGGGGAAGTACTATGGCTACACCTTC
-	TRBJ2-5	TRBV9	once	CASSRSDETQYF	TGTGCCAGCAGTCGTAGTGATGAGACCCAGTACTTC
TRBD1	TRBJ2-1	TRBV24-1	-	CATSVGRGLFNEQFF	TGTGCCACCAGTGTGGGCAGGGGGCTTTTCAATGAGCAGTTCTTC
-	TRBJ2-1	TRBV6-2/TRBV6-3	-	CASSYQISEQFF	TGTGCCAGCAGTTACCAGATCAGTGAGCAGTTCTTC
-	TRBJ2-5	TRBV4-2	few	CASSQGGPRETQYF	TGTGCCAGCAGCCAAGGGGGCCCTCGGGAGACCCAGTACTTC